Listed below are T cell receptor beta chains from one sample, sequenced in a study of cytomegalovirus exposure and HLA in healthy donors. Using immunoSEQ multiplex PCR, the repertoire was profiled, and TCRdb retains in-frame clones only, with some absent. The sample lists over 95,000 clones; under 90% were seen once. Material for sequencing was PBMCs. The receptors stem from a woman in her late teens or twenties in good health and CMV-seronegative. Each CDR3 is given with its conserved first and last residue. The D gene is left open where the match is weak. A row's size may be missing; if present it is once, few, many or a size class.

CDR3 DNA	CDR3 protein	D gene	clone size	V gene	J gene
TGTGCCAGTAGGTTAGCGGGAGTAAACTATGGCTACACCTTC	CASRLAGVNYGYTF	NA	NA	TRBV19	TRBJ1-2
TGTGCCAGTGGGGGCAGGGGAAGCTCCTACAATGAGCAGTTCTTC	CASGGRGSSYNEQFF	NA	NA	TRBV6-6	TRBJ2-1
TGTGCCTGGAGTCGCTATGCGGGGAGTAACACAGATACGCAGTATTTT	CAWSRYAGSNTDTQYF	NA	NA	TRBV30	TRBJ2-3
TGTGCCAGCAGCCTGCGGGCGGTAGAGACCCAGTACTTC	CASSLRAVETQYF	NA	NA	TRBV7-2	TRBJ2-5
TGTGCCAGCAGCCCGTGGAGCGGTTCAGGAGATACGCAGTATTTT	CASSPWSGSGDTQYF	NA	NA	TRBV7-6	TRBJ2-3
TGTGCCAGCAGATTGGACAGGGGATTCAATCAGCCCCAGCATTTT	CASRLDRGFNQPQHF	TRBD1	once	TRBV28	TRBJ1-5
TGCGCCAGCAGCCAGTTGCACCGGGACTTGCAGTACTTC	CASSQLHRDLQYF	NA	NA	TRBV4-1	TRBJ2-7
TGTGCCAGCAGTTCGACAGGGCCACCCCTCCACTTT	CASSSTGPPLHF	TRBD1	NA	TRBV28	TRBJ1-6
TGTGCCAGTAGTGTACAGGAGTCCTACGAGCAGTACTTC	CASSVQESYEQYF	NA	NA	TRBV19	TRBJ2-7
TGTGCCAGCAGCTACCCCACGCGGGAGGCAGGAGGCTACACCTTC	CASSYPTREAGGYTF	NA	NA	TRBV5-4	TRBJ1-2
TGTGCCAGCAGTCCGACTAGCGGGAAGGATTTTAATGAGCAGTTCTTC	CASSPTSGKDFNEQFF	TRBD2	NA	TRBV28	TRBJ2-1
TGTGCCAGCAGCTTAGCTTCCAGCTACGAGCAGTACTTC	CASSLASSYEQYF	NA	NA	TRBV7-2	TRBJ2-7
TGTGCCAGCAGCGTGTCCGGGGGGGGGCCCGGGGAGCTGTTTTTT	CASSVSGGGPGELFF	TRBD2	NA	TRBV9	TRBJ2-2
TGCGCCAGCAGCTTGGAAGGGGGGACAGAAGAGACCCAGTACTTC	CASSLEGGTEETQYF	NA	once	TRBV5-1	TRBJ2-5
TGCGCCAGCAGCTCACAGGGCTACGAGCAGTACTTC	CASSSQGYEQYF	NA	NA	TRBV5-1	TRBJ2-7
TGTGCCAGCAGCTTAGGAAGGGGCTCTGGGGCCAACGTCCTGACTTTC	CASSLGRGSGANVLTF	NA	NA	TRBV11-2	TRBJ2-6
TGTGCCAGCAGCTTAGTGGGGGCGGGAGGGCGCAATGAGCAGTTCTTC	CASSLVGAGGRNEQFF	TRBD2	NA	TRBV7-6	TRBJ2-1
TGTGCCAGCAGCCAAGACTCCTTCACAGATACGCAGTATTTT	CASSQDSFTDTQYF	NA	NA	TRBV4-2	TRBJ2-3
TGTGCCAGCAGCTTCTTCAGGGGGCGGGTCGACAAACTGTTTTTT	CASSFFRGRVDKLFF	TRBD1	once	TRBV7-9	TRBJ1-4
TGTGCCAGCAGTGAACACTCTGGGGCCAACGTCCTGACTTTC	CASSEHSGANVLTF	NA	many	TRBV6-1	TRBJ2-6
TGTGCCAGCAGCCTTAGCGGGAGGGAATCAGAGACCCAGTACTTC	CASSLSGRESETQYF	TRBD2	NA	TRBV2	TRBJ2-5
TGTGCCAGCAGCAAAGCGGGCTACGAGCAGTACTTC	CASSKAGYEQYF	NA	NA	TRBV7-8	TRBJ2-7
TGCAGCGTCTCCGGGACTATTAAGGAGGCTTTCTTT	CSVSGTIKEAFF	NA	few	TRBV29-1	TRBJ1-1
TGTGCCAGCAGCTCCCCACAGAACATGAACACTGAAGCTTTCTTT	CASSSPQNMNTEAFF	NA	few	TRBV5-4	TRBJ1-1
TGTGCCAGCAGCCTGGGTCGGGGTCAAGAGACCCAGTACTTC	CASSLGRGQETQYF	NA	NA	TRBV5-6	TRBJ2-5
TGTGCCAGTAGTATAGATCGGTACGAGCAGTACTTC	CASSIDRYEQYF	NA	NA	TRBV19	TRBJ2-7
TGTGCCAGTAGTATAGATCGGGACTACAAGCAGTACTTC	CASSIDRDYKQYF	TRBD2	NA	TRBV19	TRBJ2-7
TGTGCCAGCAGTTCCTGGACAGGGGGCGGAAAACTGTTTTTT	CASSSWTGGGKLFF	TRBD1	once	TRBV27	TRBJ1-4
TGTGCCATCAGTGAGTCGACGATATTGAAGGGGGAACCAGAGACCCAGTACTTC	CAISESTILKGEPETQYF	NA	NA	TRBV10-3	TRBJ2-5